This TCR beta chain was recorded in a study of cytomegalovirus exposure and HLA in healthy donors. Details on this clone: Its antigen is as yet unknown. Other DNA sequences in the same sample also yield this CDR3.

Study-wide results and caveats: In the roughly 120 validation repertoires, a later analysis found that first-cohort TCR clusters tended to co-occur. The authors confirmed in vitro that a few CMV-associated chains were specific for CMV antigens. While the bulk of TCR sequences proved rare, some public TCRs turned up in many donors.

Germline-derived CDR1 and CDR2 are MNHEY and SMNVEV (reference sequence). Germline trimming cut 5 bases from V and 8 bases from J; bases unmatched to any gene: 7. This CDR3 comprises 14 residues. TCRdb's table, derived via immunoSEQ multiplex PCR, lists solely in-frame clones and lacks some. Of some 98,000 clones detected, roughly 85% appear once; the ten largest clones hold roughly 3.8%. Sequences were obtained from PBMCs. This chain uses TRBV27 with TRBJ1-4; 8 bases are shared with TRBD1. This TCR derives from a woman aged 25-40 years in good health and CMV-seronegative. This CDR3 reads CASSPRTGREKLFF. CDR3 nucleotides: TGTGCCAGCAGTCCGAGGACAGGGAGAGAAAAACTGTTTTTT.